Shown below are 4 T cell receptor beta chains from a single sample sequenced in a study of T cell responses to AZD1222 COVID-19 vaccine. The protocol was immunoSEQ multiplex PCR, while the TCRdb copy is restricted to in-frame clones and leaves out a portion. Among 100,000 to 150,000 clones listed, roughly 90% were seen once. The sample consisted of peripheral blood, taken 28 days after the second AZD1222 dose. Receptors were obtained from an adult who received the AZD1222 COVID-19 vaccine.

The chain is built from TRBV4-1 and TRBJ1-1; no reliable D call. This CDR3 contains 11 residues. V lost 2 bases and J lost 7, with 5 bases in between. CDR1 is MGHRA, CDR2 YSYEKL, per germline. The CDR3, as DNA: TGCGCCAGCAGCCAATTAGGTGAAGCTTTCTTT. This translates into CASSQLGEAFF.

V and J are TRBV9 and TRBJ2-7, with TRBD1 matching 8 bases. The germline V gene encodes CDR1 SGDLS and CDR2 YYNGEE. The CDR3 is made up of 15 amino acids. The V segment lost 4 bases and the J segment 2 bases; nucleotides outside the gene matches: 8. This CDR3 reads CASSPFLDRAYEQYF. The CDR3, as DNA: TGTGCCAGCAGCCCTTTTTTGGACAGGGCCTACGAGCAGTACTTC.

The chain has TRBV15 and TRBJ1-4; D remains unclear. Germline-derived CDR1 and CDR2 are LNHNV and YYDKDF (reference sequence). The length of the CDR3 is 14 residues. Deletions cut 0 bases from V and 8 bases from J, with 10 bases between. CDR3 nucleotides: TGTGCCACCAGCAGAGACCCGGGCGGAGAAAAACTGTTTTTT. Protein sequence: CATSRDPGGEKLFF.

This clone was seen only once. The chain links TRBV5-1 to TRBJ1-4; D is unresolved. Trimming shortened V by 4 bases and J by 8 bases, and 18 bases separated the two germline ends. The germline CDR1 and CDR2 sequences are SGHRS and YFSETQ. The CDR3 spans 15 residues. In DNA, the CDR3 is TGCGCCAGCAGCGACCGGACGGATGATCTCGAAAAACTGTTTTTT. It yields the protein CASSDRTDDLEKLFF.